This T cell receptor (beta chain) was recovered during a study of T cell responses to AZD1222 COVID-19 vaccine. Overall study findings and caveats: Seropositive AZD1222 recipients at baseline numbered only five or six. Nearly half of unique spike-specific TCRs reportedly avoided B.1.351 and B.1.1.7 mutated regions. After the peak T cell response, and only then, were repertoires sampled. Elevations in Spike-specific TCR breadth and depth followed administration of two AZD1222 doses.

Produced via immunoSEQ multiplex PCR; TCRdb's table is partial and in-frame only. The repertoire has some 93,000 clones, 88% of them found once; the top ten carry roughly 12%. Remarks on this clone: The target antigen is unknown.

Looked up from germline, CDR1 is MNHEY and CDR2 is SVGAGI. The CDR3 totals 13 residues. V was clipped by 10 bases and J by 7 bases, with 17 bases between them. The rearrangement links TRBV6-5 to TRBJ1-3; D is unclear. The sequences come from peripheral blood, collected 28 days after the second AZD1222 dose. The TCR was taken from an adult who received the AZD1222 COVID-19 vaccine. The CDR3 is CATTWTRGNTIYF. The CDR3 DNA reads as TGTGCCACTACGTGGACTAGAGGTAACACCATATATTTT.